Included here is one TCR beta chain sequence, with context. What it binds is unknown. This sample stems from a study of graft-versus-host responses after intestinal transplantation. Study-level background: Anti-thymocyte globulin induction was given to all recipients, followed by tacrolimus and steroids for two to four years. Overall study results and limits: GvH clones occurred in recipient marrow; some first appeared in ileum or blood.

The table came from immunoSEQ multiplex PCR; TCRdb's copy has only in-frame clones and leaves some out. The repertoire holds about 88,000 clones, with roughly 88% as singletons. The source of this sequence is a human donor who received an intestinal transplant. Sample: unstimulated CD4+ T cells sorted from spleen or lymph node cells, taken before intestinal transplant.

Here the CDR3 reads CASSHRTGSYEQYF. In nucleotides, the CDR3 is TGTGCCAGCAGCCACAGGACGGGCTCCTACGAGCAGTACTTC. The V gene is TRBV7-9, the J gene TRBJ2-7; a possible D gene is TRBD1 (5 bases). CDR1 SEHNR and CDR2 FQNEAQ come from the germline V gene (reference sequence). The CDR3 is made up of 14 amino acids. V was cut by 5 bases and J by 0 bases, with 11 bases left in between.